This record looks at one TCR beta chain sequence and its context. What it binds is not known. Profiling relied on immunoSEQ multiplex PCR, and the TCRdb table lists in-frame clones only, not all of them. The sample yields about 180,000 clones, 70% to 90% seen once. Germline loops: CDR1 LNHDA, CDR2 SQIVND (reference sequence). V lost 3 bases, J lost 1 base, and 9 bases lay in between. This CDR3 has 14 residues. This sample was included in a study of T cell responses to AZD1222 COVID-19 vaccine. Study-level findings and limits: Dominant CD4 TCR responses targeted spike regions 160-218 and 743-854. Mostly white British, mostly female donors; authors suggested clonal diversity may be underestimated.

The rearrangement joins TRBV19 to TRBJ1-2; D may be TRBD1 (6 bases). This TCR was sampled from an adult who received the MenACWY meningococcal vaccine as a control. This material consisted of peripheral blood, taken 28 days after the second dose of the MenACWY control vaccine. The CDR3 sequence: CASSIVQGNYGYTF. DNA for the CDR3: TGTGCCAGTAGTATCGTACAGGGTAACTATGGCTACACCTTC.